The clone carrying this T cell receptor beta chain showed up many times. Its antigen remains unknown. This record belongs to a study of T cell repertoires in cytomegalovirus infection. Across the whole study: Carrying CMV and the relevant HLA type showed in public TCR beta signatures. Study-wide findings and caveats: Carriers of CMV and the relevant HLA type were discriminated by public TCR beta frequency.

TCRdb ran MiXCR on the reads and lists one entry per CDR3 protein. The table includes 200,000 to 250,000 distinct CDR3 sequences, approximately 13% detected once. The CDR3 is made up of 17 amino acids. Germline V CDR1 and CDR2: MNHEY, SVGAGI. The V end lost 4 bases, the J end lost 8 bases, and 23 bases lay between the germline ends. The V call is TRBV6-5, the J call TRBJ1-4; maybe TRBD1 (6 bases). Sequenced: PBMCs. The source is a human donor in good health (CMV status not recorded). Some clones in this sample may be carry-over from other donors' samples. The CDR3 DNA reads TGTGCCAGCAGTTCGAACCTAAGGGGGTCGGTTCGGGAAAAACTGTTTTTT. It translates to CASSSNLRGSVREKLFF.